This T cell receptor beta chain is from a study of T cells in Graves' hyperthyroidism and ophthalmopathy. Study-wide points: Separating ophthalmopathy from stable hyperthyroidism was achieved by a 13 V-J model. Blood shared most expanded thyroid clonotypes above 0.001.

A remark on this clonotype: Its antigen is not identified.

Participants, patients aged 18 to 65, had newly diagnosed hyperthyroidism with a duration under 2 months. Each diagnosis drew on symptoms, thyroxine, TRAb, thyroid ultrasound and orbital computed tomography findings. This CDR3 comprises 12 residues. Germline CDR1 LNHDA, CDR2 SQIVND (reference sequence). V lost 8 bases and J lost 5, with 13 bases in between. Amplified TCR beta CDR3 regions derived from RNA transcripts. The TCR CDR3 was amplified in a first-round RT-PCR using the HTBI primer set. A single record per CDR3 protein comes from TCRdb applying MiXCR to the multiplex PCR reads. The table lists about half a million distinct CDR3 sequences, less than 25% of them singletons.

The chain joins TRBV19 to TRBJ2-7; maybe TRBD1 (5 bases). The clonotype was recovered from a man aged 18 to 29 with Graves' hyperthyroidism. What was sequenced was blood. The CDR3 reads CASGPWGHEQYF. CDR3 in DNA: TGTGCCAGTGGCCCCTGGGGCCACGAGCAGTACTTC.